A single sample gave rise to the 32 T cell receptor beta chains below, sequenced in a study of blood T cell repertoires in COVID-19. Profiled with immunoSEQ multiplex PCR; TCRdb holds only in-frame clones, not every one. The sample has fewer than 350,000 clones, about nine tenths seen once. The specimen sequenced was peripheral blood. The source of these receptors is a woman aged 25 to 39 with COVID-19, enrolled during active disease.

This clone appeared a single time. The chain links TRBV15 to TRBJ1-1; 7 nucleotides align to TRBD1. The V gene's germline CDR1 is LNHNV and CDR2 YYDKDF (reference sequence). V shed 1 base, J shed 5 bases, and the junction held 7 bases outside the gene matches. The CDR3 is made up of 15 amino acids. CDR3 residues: CATSRGLTGWTEAFF. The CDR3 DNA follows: TGTGCCACCAGCAGAGGCCTGACAGGGTGGACTGAAGCTTTCTTT.

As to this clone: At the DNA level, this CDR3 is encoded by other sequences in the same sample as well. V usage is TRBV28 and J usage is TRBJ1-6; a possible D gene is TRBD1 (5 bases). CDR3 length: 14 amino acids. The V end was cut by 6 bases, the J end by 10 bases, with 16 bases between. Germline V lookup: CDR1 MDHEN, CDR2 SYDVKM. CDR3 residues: CASSLGGSGSPLHF. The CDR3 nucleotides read TGTGCCAGCAGCCTCGGGGGGTCAGGGTCACCCCTCCACTTT.

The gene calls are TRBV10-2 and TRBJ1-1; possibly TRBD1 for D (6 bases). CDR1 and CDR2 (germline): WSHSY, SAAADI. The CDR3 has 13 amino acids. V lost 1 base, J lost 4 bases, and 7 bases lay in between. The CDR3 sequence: CASSEYRVTEAFF. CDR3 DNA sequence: TGCGCCAGCAGTGAGTACAGGGTCACTGAAGCTTTCTTT.

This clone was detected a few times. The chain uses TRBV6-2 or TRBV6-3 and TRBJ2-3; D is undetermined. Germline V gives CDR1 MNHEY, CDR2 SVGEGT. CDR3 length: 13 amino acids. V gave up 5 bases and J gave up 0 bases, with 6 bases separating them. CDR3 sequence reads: CASSRSSTDTQYF. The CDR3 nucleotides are TGTGCCAGCAGTCGGTCTAGCACAGATACGCAGTATTTT.

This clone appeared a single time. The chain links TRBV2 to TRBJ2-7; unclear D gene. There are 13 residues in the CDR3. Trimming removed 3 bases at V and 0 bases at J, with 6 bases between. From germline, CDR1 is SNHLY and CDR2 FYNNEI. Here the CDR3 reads CASSEAISYEQYF. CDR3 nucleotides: TGTGCCAGCAGTGAGGCCATCTCCTACGAGCAGTACTTC.

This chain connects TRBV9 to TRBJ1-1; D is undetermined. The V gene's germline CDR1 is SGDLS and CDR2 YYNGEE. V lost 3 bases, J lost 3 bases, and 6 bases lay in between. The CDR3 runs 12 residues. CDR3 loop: CASSGADTEAFF. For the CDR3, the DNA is TGTGCCAGCAGCGGCGCGGACACTGAAGCTTTCTTT.

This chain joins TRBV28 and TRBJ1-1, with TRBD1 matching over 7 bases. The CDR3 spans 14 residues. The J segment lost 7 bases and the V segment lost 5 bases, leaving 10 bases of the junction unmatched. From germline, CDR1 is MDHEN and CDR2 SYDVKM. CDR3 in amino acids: CASSPPRGGGEAFF. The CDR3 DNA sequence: TGTGCCAGCAGTCCCCCTCGAGGGGGCGGTGAAGCTTTCTTT.

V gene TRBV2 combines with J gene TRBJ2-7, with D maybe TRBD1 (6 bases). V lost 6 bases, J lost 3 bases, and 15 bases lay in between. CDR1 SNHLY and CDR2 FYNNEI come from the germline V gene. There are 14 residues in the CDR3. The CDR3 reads CASSRQVLSYEQYV. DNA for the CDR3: TGTGCCAGCAGCCGACAGGTCCTCAGCTACGAGCAGTACGTC.

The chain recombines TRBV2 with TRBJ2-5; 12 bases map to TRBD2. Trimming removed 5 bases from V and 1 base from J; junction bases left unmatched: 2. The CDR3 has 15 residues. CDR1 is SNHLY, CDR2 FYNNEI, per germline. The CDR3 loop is CASSTSGGPQETQYF. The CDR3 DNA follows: TGTGCCAGCAGTACTAGCGGGGGGCCCCAAGAGACCCAGTACTTC.

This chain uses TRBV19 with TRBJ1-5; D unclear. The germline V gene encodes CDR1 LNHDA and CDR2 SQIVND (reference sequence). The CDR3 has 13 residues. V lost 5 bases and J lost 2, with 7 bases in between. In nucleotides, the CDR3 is TGTGCCAGTAGTTTTACGGGCAATCAGCCCCAGCATTTT. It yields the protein CASSFTGNQPQHF.

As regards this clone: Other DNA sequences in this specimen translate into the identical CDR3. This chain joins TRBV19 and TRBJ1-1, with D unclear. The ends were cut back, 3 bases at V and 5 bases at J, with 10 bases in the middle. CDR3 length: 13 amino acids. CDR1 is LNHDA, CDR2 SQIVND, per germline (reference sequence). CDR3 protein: CASSIGGSTEAFF. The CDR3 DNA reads TGTGCCAGTAGTATCGGTGGTTCGACTGAAGCTTTCTTT.

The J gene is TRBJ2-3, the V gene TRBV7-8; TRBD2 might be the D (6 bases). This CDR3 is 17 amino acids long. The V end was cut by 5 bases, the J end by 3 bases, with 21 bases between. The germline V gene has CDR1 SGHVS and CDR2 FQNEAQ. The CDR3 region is CASSPWRGRHATDTQYF. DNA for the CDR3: TGTGCCAGCAGCCCCTGGCGGGGAAGACACGCGACAGATACGCAGTATTTT.

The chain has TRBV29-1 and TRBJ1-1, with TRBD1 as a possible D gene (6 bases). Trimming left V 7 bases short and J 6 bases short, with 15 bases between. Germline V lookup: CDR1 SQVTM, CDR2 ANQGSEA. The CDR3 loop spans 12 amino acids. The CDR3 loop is CSGGGTSAEAFF. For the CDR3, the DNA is TGCAGCGGCGGGGGCACTTCGGCTGAAGCTTTCTTT.

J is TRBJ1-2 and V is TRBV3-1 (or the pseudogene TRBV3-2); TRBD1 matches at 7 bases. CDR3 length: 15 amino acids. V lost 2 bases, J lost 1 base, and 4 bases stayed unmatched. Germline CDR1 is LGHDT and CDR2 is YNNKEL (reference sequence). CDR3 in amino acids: CASSQRGTVNYGYTF. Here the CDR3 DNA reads TGTGCCAGCAGCCAAAGAGGGACAGTTAACTATGGCTACACCTTC.

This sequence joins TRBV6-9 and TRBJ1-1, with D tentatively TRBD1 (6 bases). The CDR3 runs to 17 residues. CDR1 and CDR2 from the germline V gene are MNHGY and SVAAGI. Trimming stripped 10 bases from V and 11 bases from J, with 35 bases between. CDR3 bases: TGTGCCACCTTACCGGACAAGGGTGGCAGGGGCGGTATTACGGCTTTCTTT. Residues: CATLPDKGGRGGITAFF.

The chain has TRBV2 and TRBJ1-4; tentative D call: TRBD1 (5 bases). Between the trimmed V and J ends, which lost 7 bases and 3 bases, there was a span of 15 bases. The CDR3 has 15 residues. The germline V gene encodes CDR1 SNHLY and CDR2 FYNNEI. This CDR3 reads CASTGPGISNEKLFF. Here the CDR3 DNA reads TGTGCCAGCACAGGGCCGGGCATTTCTAATGAAAAACTGTTTTTT. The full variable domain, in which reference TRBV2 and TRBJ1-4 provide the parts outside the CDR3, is EPEVTQTPSHQVTQMGQEVILRCVPISNHLYFYWYRQILGQKVEFLVSFYNNEISEKSEIFDDQFSVERPDGSNFTLKIRSTKLEDSAMYFCASTGPGISNEKLFFGSGTQLSVL.

The CDR3 here is CASSRRETSIYGYTF. In DNA form, the CDR3 reads TGTGCCAGCAGCCGCCGCGAGACAAGCATCTATGGCTACACCTTC. The chain recombines TRBV3-1 (or the pseudogene TRBV3-2) with TRBJ1-2; D gene ambiguous. In germline, CDR1 is LGHDT, CDR2 YNNKEL (reference sequence). The V and J ends lost 4 bases and 4 bases respectively, with 16 bases between them. CDR3 length equals 15 residues.

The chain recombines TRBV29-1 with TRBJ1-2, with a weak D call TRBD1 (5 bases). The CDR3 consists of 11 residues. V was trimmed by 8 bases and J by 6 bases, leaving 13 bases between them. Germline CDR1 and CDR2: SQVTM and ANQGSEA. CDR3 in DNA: TGCAGCATTAGGGGTTCGGATGGCTACACCTTC. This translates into CSIRGSDGYTF.

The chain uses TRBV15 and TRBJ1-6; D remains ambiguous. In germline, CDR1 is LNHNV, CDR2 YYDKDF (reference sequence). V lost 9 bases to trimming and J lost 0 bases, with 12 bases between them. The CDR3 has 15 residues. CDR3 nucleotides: TGTGCCACGGGGAGGCAGAGCTCCTATAATTCACCCCTCCACTTT. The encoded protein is CATGRQSSYNSPLHF.

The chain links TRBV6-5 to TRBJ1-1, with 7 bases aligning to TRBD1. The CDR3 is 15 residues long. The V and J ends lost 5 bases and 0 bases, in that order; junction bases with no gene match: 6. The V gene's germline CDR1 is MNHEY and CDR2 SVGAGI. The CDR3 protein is CASSNVDRVNTEAFF. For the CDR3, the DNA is TGTGCCAGCAGTAACGTTGACAGGGTGAACACTGAAGCTTTCTTT.

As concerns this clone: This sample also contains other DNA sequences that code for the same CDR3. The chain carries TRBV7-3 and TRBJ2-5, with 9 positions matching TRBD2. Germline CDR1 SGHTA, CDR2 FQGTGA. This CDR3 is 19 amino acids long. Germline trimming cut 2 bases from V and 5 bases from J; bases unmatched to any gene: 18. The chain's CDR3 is CASSLRGGGAPASGETQYF. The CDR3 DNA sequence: TGTGCCAGCAGCTTACGGGGCGGGGGGGCCCCGGCCTCAGGGGAGACCCAGTACTTC.

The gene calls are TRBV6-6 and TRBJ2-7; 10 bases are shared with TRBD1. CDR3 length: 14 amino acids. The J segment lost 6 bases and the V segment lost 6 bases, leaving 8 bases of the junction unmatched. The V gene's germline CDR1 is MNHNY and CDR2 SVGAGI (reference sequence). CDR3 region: CASRRDRGLGEQYF. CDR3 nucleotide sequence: TGTGCCAGCAGGCGGGACAGGGGTTTAGGCGAGCAGTACTTC.

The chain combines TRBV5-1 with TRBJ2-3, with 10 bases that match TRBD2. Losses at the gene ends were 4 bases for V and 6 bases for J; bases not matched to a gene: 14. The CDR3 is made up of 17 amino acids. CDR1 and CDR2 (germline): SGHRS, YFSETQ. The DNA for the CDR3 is TGCGCCAGCAGCCCGGAAGGTAGCGGGGGGCCGTGGGATACGCAGTATTTT. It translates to CASSPEGSGGPWDTQYF.

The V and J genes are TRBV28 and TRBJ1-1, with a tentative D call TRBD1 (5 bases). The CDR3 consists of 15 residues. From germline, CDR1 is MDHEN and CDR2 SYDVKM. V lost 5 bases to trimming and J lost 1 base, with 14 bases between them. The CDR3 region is CASSEIKRGNTEAFF. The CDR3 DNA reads TGTGCCAGCAGTGAGATTAAAAGGGGGAACACTGAAGCTTTCTTT. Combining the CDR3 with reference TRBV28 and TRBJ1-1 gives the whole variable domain DVKVTQSSRYLVKRTGEKVFLECVQDMDHENMFWYRQDPGLGLRLIYFSYDVKMKEKGDIPEGYSVSREKKERFSLILESASTNQTSMYLCASSEIKRGNTEAFFGQGTRLTVV.

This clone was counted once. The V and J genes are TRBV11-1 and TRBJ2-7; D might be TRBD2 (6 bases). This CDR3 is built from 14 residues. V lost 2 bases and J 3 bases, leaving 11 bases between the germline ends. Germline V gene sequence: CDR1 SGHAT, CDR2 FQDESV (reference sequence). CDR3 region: CASSLKRGGYEQYF. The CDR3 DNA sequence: TGTGCCAGCAGCTTAAAAAGGGGAGGCTACGAGCAGTACTTC.

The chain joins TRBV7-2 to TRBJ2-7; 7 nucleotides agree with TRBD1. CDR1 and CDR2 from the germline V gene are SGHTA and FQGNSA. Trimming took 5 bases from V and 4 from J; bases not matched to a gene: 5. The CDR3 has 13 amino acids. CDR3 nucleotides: TGTGCCAGCAGCCGGGACAGCCAGTACGAGCAGTACGTC. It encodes CASSRDSQYEQYV.

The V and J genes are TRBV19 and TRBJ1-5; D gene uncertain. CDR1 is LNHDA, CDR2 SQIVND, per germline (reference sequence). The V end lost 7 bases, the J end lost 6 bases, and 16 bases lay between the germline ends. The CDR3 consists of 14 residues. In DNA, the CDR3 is TGTGCCAGTAACCCCGAAGCGGGTGGTCAGCCCCAGCATTTT. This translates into CASNPEAGGQPQHF.

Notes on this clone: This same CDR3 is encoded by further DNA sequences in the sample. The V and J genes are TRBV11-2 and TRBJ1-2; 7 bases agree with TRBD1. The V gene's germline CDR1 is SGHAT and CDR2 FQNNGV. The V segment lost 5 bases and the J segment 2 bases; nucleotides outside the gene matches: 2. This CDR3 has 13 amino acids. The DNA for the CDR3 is TGTGCCAGCAGCCCGGACAGGAACTATGGCTACACCTTC. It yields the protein CASSPDRNYGYTF.

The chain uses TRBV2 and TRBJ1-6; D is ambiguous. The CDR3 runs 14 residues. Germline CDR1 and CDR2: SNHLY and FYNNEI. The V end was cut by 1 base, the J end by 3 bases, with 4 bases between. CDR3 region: CASSEGLYNSPLHF. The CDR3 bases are TGTGCCAGCAGTGAAGGTCTCTATAATTCACCCCTCCACTTT.

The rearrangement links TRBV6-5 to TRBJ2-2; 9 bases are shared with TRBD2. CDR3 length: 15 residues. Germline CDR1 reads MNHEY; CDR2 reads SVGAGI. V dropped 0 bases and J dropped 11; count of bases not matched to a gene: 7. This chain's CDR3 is CASSYSAGGPGELFF. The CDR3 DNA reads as TGTGCCAGCAGTTACTCGGCGGGGGGGCCTGGAGAGCTGTTTTTT.

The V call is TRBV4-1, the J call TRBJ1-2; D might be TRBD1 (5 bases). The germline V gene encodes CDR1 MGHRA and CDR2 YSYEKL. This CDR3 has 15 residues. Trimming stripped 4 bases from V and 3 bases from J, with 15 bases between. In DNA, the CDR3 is TGCGCCAGCAGCCCTACAGGACGTCGGGACTATGGCTACACCTTC. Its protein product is CASSPTGRRDYGYTF.

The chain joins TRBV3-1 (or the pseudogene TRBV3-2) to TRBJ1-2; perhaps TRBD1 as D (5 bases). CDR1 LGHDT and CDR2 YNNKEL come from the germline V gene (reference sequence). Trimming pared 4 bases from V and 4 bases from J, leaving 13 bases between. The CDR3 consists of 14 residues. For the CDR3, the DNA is TGTGCCAGCAGCCCCGACAGCAATCCCTATGGCTACACCTTC. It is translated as CASSPDSNPYGYTF.